Below, 21 T cell receptor beta chains from the same sample are listed, as sequenced in a study of read filtering for tumor transcriptome and immune sequencing. Molecular barcoded adaptors covering alpha/delta and beta/gamma chains were used on roughly 400 ng RNA. TCRdb redid the calling of the reads with MiXCR, one entry per CDR3 protein. The sample consists of over 40,000 distinct CDR3 sequences, roughly 12% of them appearing once. Sequenced: a population of CD138-negative cells sorted from bone marrow. The receptors here all came from a donor at least 40 years old with multiple myeloma.

This clonotype was found many times. The V and J genes are TRBV29-1 and TRBJ2-3, with D maybe TRBD1 (6 bases). This CDR3 is built from 13 residues. Germline V gives CDR1 SQVTM, CDR2 ANQGSEA. Trimming stripped 4 bases from V and 3 bases from J, with 11 bases between. The CDR3 loop reads CSVGGGRTDTQYF. As DNA, the CDR3 is TGCAGCGTTGGAGGGGGACGGACAGATACGCAGTATTTT.

This clonotype was detected many times. The chain recombines TRBV20-1 with TRBJ2-1; TRBD2 aligns across 8 bases. From germline, CDR1 is DFQATT and CDR2 SNEGSKA (reference sequence). V lost 0 bases to trimming and J lost 0 bases; unmatched junction nucleotides: 10. There are 18 residues in the CDR3. CDR3 protein: CSAREDSGKISSYNEQFF. DNA of the CDR3: TGCAGTGCTAGAGAGGATAGCGGGAAAATAAGCTCCTACAATGAGCAGTTCTTC.

Of note for this clonotype: As the CDR3 is not closed by the conserved phenylalanine or tryptophan, this likely results from a read error. The chain is built from TRBV6-2 or TRBV6-3 and TRBJ2-1; D is unclear. The germline gives CDR1 MNHEY, CDR2 SVGEGT. The V end was cut by 5 bases, the J end by 0 bases, with 14 bases between. This CDR3 is 16 amino acids long. CDR3 sequence (DNA): TGTGCCAGCAGTACCCGGGCGGCCAGCTCCTACAATGAGCAGTTCTCC. It yields the protein CASSTRAASSYNEQFS.

This clonotype was detected many times. The V call is TRBV20-1, the J call TRBJ2-3, with unresolved D. Germline V CDR1 and CDR2: DFQATT, SNEGSKA (reference sequence). Trimming stripped 7 bases from V and 0 bases from J, with 11 bases between. This CDR3 has 13 residues. CDR3 in DNA: TGCAGTGTCTCCTCCGATAGCACAGATACGCAGTATTTT. This codes for CSVSSDSTDTQYF.

The table lists this clonotype with many counts. The chain employs TRBV28 and TRBJ2-2; 8 nucleotides match TRBD1. After removal of 7 bases from V and 6 bases from J, the junction contained 4 bases not matched to a gene. The CDR3 extends over 13 amino acids. Germline values: CDR1 MDHEN, CDR2 SYDVKM. The CDR3 reads CASTRQGPGELFF. As DNA, the CDR3 is TGTGCCAGCACCCGACAGGGGCCCGGGGAGCTGTTTTTT.

On this clonotype: This sequence is one base from a far larger clone and is likely a read error. This rearrangement joins TRBV11-2 to TRBJ2-1; TRBD1 matches at 9 bases. Germline values: CDR1 SGHAT, CDR2 FQNNGV. There are 15 residues in the CDR3. Here the CDR3 DNA reads TGTGCCAGCGGGACAGGGAGGAGCTCCTACAATAAGCAGTTCTTC. As protein: CASGTGRSSYNKQFF.

Remarks on this clonotype: One end of the junction does not line up with germline, which may come from a read error. This chain connects TRBV4-1 to TRBJ1-4; TRBD1 aligns across 7 bases. Germline CDR1 reads MGHRA; CDR2 reads YSYEKL. The CDR3 runs 15 residues. The CDR3 reads CASSQGAGGNEKLLF. The CDR3 nucleotides are TGCGCCAGCAGCCAAGGGGCAGGGGGAAATGAAAAACTGCTTTTT.

This clonotype has ten or more counts. The chain links TRBV29-1 to TRBJ2-2; 12 bases are shared with TRBD2. Per the germline V gene, CDR1 is SQVTM and CDR2 is ANQGSEA. The CDR3 is 14 amino acids. After removal of 6 bases from V and 6 bases from J, the junction contained 5 bases not matched to a gene. CDR3 bases: TGCAGCGTCGGCGGACTAGCGGGATCCGGGGAGCTGTTTTTT. Translating gives CSVGGLAGSGELFF.

Turning to this clonotype: A read error may explain this, as a much larger clone is one base away. The chain links TRBV18 to TRBJ2-2; TRBD2 agrees at 8 bases. Germline V gene lookup returns CDR1 KGHSH and CDR2 LQKENI. The CDR3 contains 18 residues. V lost 2 bases to trimming and J lost 4 bases; unmatched junction nucleotides: 12. The CDR3 DNA is TGTGCCAGCTCACCAAGAAGCCCAGCGGGAGAAGGCACCGGGGAGCTGTTTTTT. This codes for CASSPRSPAGEGTGELFF.

This clonotype was recorded at least ten times. The chain has TRBV3-1 and TRBJ2-2, with 15 bases lining up with TRBD2. The CDR3 contains 18 residues. Germline CDR1 and CDR2: LGHDT and YNNKEL (reference sequence). V shed 4 bases and J 4 bases; nucleotides not matched to a gene: 7. CDR3 sequence reads: CASSRGGLAGGSTGELFF. As DNA, the CDR3 is TGTGCCAGCAGCCGAGGGGGACTAGCGGGAGGAAGCACCGGGGAGCTGTTTTTT.

To note about this clonotype: This clone may be a read error of a much larger clone one base away. The chain uses TRBV7-2 and TRBJ2-5; TRBD2 is a possible D gene (5 bases). Per germline, CDR1 SGHTA and CDR2 FQGNSA. CDR3 length: 16 amino acids. CDR3 nucleotides: TGTGCCTGCAGCTCACCCCTGGAGAGCGGCCTAGAGACCCAGTACTTC. The encoded protein is CACSSPLESGLETQYF.

This clonotype was recorded at least ten times. The chain couples TRBV20-1 to TRBJ2-1; no firm D call. Germline V lookup: CDR1 DFQATT, CDR2 SNEGSKA (reference sequence). V gave up 3 bases and J gave up 5 bases, with 11 bases separating them. This CDR3 is 13 amino acids long. Here the CDR3 DNA reads TGCAGTGCTAGGGCTAAGTTTAACAATGAGCAGTTCTTC. Amino acids: CSARAKFNNEQFF.

This clonotype was picked up many times. V is TRBV4-1 and J is TRBJ2-7; 10 bases are a match to TRBD1. The V gene end was trimmed by 0 bases and the J gene end by 5 bases; junction bases not matched to a gene: 4. Germline-derived CDR1 and CDR2 are MGHRA and YSYEKL. CDR3 size: 15 residues. CDR3 loop: CASSQDDRGRDEQYF. CDR3 nucleotides: TGCGCCAGCAGCCAAGATGACAGGGGGCGAGACGAGCAGTACTTC.

This clonotype was seen at least ten times. The rearrangement uses TRBV7-2 and TRBJ2-1, with D maybe TRBD2 (6 bases). CDR1 and CDR2 (germline): SGHTA, FQGNSA. V was clipped by 0 bases and J by 2 bases, with 11 bases between them. The CDR3 covers 16 residues. CDR3 amino acids: CASSLARGNPYNEQFF. The CDR3 DNA follows: TGTGCCAGCAGCTTAGCTCGGGGGAATCCCTACAATGAGCAGTTCTTC.

This clonotype was counted only a few times. At one end, the junction sequence differs from germline, possibly due to a read error. The chain uses TRBV7-3 and TRBJ2-1; 7 positions match TRBD1. Germline CDR1 is SGHTA and CDR2 is FQGTGA. CDR3 length: 15 residues. The CDR3 sequence: CASSYGQAKDNEQFF. The CDR3 bases are TGTGCCAGTAGCTACGGACAGGCCAAGGACAATGAGCAGTTCTTC.

This clonotype was found many times. In DNA, the CDR3 is TGTGCCTGGAGTATGGGACTAGCGGATTACAATGAGCAGTTCTTC. This gives the protein CAWSMGLADYNEQFF. V and J are TRBV30 and TRBJ2-1; 11 bases are a match to TRBD2. V lost 2 bases and J lost 4; bases outside the gene matches: 4. The CDR3 totals 15 residues. The germline V gene has CDR1 GTSNPN and CDR2 SVGIG (reference sequence).

This clonotype was detected many times. This sequence joins TRBV5-1 and TRBJ2-1; 9 bases are a match to TRBD2. Germline-derived CDR1 and CDR2 are SGHRS and YFSETQ. The CDR3 is made up of 15 amino acids. With V trimmed by 0 bases and J by 5 bases, 3 bases remained unmatched. This CDR3 is CASSLGLAADNEQFF. CDR3 coding DNA: TGCGCCAGCAGCTTGGGACTAGCGGCCGACAATGAGCAGTTCTTC. The variable domain in full, with the rest retrieved from reference TRBV5-1 and TRBJ2-1, is KAGVTQTPRYLIKTRGQQVTLSCSPISGHRSVSWYQQTPGQGLQFLFEYFSETQRNKGNFPGRFSGRQFSNSRSEMNVSTLELGDSALYLCASSLGLAADNEQFFGPGTRLTVL.

This clonotype has a count of ten or more. Here the CDR3 reads CASSLVLGQVRYNEQFF. In DNA, the CDR3 is TGTGCCAGCAGCTTAGTCCTCGGACAGGTCCGATACAATGAGCAGTTCTTC. V usage is TRBV11-2 and J usage is TRBJ2-1, with 7 bases matching TRBD1. The germline V gene encodes CDR1 SGHAT and CDR2 FQNNGV. Trimming took 1 base from V and 4 from J; bases not matched to a gene: 10. The CDR3 has 17 amino acids.

This clonotype was recorded at least ten times. Here the CDR3 reads CASSFRGRDYNEQFF. Written as DNA, the CDR3 is TGTGCCAGCAGCTTCCGCGGGAGAGACTACAATGAGCAGTTCTTC. The V and J genes are TRBV7-2 and TRBJ2-1, with 7 bases identical to TRBD2. The CDR3 sequence is 15 residues long. The germline V gene encodes CDR1 SGHTA and CDR2 FQGNSA. Losses at the gene ends were 3 bases for V and 3 bases for J; bases not matched to a gene: 5.

This clonotype was seen repeatedly, ten times or more. The chain recombines TRBV19 with TRBJ2-1, with TRBD2 matching over 9 bases. The germline V gene has CDR1 LNHDA and CDR2 SQIVND (reference sequence). The CDR3 consists of 16 residues. V was pared by 3 bases and J by 10 bases, with 13 bases of the junction left unmatched. CDR3 protein: CASSILKRGASVEQFF. The CDR3 region has the DNA TGTGCCAGTAGTATCCTCAAGCGGGGGGCCTCAGTAGAGCAGTTCTTC.

This clonotype was seen repeatedly, ten times or more. CDR3 loop: CASRKEAGTYSNQPQHF. The CDR3 DNA reads TGTGCCAGCAGGAAAGAAGCCGGGACATATAGCAATCAGCCCCAGCATTTT. The chain employs TRBV2 and TRBJ1-5, with a possible D match to TRBD1 (6 bases). The CDR3 consists of 17 residues. Looked up from germline, CDR1 is SNHLY and CDR2 is FYNNEI. The V end was cut by 6 bases, the J end by 0 bases, with 18 bases between.